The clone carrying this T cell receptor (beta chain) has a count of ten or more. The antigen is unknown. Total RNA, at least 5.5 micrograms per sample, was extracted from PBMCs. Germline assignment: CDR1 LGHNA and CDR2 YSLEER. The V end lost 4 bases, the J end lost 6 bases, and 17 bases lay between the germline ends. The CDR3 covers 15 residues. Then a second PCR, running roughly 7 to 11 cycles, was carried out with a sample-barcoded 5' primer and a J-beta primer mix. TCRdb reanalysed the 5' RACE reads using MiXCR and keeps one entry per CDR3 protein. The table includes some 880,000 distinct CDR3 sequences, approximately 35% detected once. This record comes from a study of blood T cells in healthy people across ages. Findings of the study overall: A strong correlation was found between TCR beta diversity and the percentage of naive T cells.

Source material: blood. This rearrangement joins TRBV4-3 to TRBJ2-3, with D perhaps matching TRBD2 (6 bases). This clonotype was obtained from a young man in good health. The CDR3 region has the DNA TGCGCCAGCAGCCGTCAAGAGCGGGTTGAGGATACGCAGTATTTT. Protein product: CASSRQERVEDTQYF.